The following is a T cell receptor (beta chain) sequence with its context. Measured with immunoSEQ multiplex PCR; TCRdb has only the in-frame clones, and not every one. The data hold more than 150,000 clones, with about nine tenths observed a single time. The data belong to a study of T cell responses to AZD1222 COVID-19 vaccine. The receptor comes from an adult in good health. Sequencing used peripheral blood, obtained on day 0 of MenACWY control vaccination.

The DNA of the CDR3 is TGTGCCAGCAGTCCGCACCCGGGACAAGCGACTGGGAACACCTTC. This encodes CASSPHPGQATGNTF. The chain links TRBV28 to TRBJ1-2; perhaps TRBD1 as D (6 bases). Germline V gene sequence: CDR1 MDHEN, CDR2 SYDVKM. The CDR3 contains 15 residues. Trimming took off 5 bases at V and 12 bases at J, with 25 bases between the two ends.